This T cell receptor beta chain derives from a study of PD-1 blockade in classical Hodgkin lymphoma. About the study: Patients had nivolumab dosed at 3 mg/kg, delivered intravenously every 2 weeks.

Germline V gene sequence: CDR1 SGHTA, CDR2 FQGTGA. The CDR3 has 15 amino acids. Trimming stripped 5 bases from V and 2 bases from J, with 15 bases between. This clone was observed a handful of times. Its antigen is currently unknown. Overall study results and limits: Reported baseline diversity: healthy donors highest, relapsed/refractory patients lowest. Patients excluded were those beginning nivolumab under 1 year after ASCT.

Indicated time point: cycle 4 day 1 (C4D1), after around six weeks of nivolumab. Each patient's relapse followed autologous stem cell transplantation, and brentuximab vedotin exposure varied. Patients reached a best response of complete response, partial response or progressive disease. Profiling relied on immunoSEQ multiplex PCR, and the TCRdb table lists in-frame clones only, not all of them. The data contain 23,000 or so clones, about 70% of them singletons. This rearrangement joins TRBV7-3 to TRBJ2-5; D ambiguous. The material sequenced was peripheral blood mononuclear cells (PBMCs), taken before the fourth cycle of nivolumab. This TCR derives from a human donor with classical Hodgkin lymphoma. The DNA for the CDR3 is TGTGCCAGCAGCCCCCTAGGCGGAGCTCAAGAGACCCAGTACTTC. It encodes CASSPLGGAQETQYF.